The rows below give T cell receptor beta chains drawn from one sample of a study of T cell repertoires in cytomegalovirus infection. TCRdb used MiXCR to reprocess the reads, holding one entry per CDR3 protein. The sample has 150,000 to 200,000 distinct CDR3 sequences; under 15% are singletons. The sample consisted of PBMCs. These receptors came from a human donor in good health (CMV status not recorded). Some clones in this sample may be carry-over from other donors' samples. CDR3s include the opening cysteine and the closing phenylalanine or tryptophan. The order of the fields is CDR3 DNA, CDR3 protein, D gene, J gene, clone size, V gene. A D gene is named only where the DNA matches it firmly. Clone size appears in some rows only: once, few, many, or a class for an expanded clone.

TGTGCCAGCTCACCACCGACAGCCGTCGAGCAGTACTTC	CASSPPTAVEQYF	.	TRBJ2-7	few	TRBV18
TGTGCCAGCAGCTCCCGGGACATGGGAGGCTACACCTTC	CASSSRDMGGYTF	.	TRBJ1-2	many	TRBV7-2
TGTGCCAGCAGCTCCAACACCGGGGAGCTGTTTTTT	CASSSNTGELFF	.	TRBJ2-2	many	TRBV11-3
TGTGCGGCGGGAGTTGAGCAGTTCTTC	CAAGVEQFF	TRBD2	TRBJ2-1	.	TRBV19
TGTGCCAGCAGCGGCAGGACGGGACCTTCCTACGAGCAGTACTTC	CASSGRTGPSYEQYF	.	TRBJ2-7	many	TRBV7-8
TGCAGTGCTAGAGGGAGCCTAGCCTACGAGCAGTACTTC	CSARGSLAYEQYF	.	TRBJ2-7	.	TRBV20-1
TGTGCCAGCAGTTTAGGGGGGAGACAGCTAGTTCACTATGGCTACACCTTC	CASSLGGRQLVHYGYTF	.	TRBJ1-2	few	TRBV28
TGTGCCAGTAGCATGGGCAGGGATGAAGCTTTCTTT	CASSMGRDEAFF	.	TRBJ1-1	few	TRBV19
TGTGCCAGCAGCTTAGTGGGGGCGGGGGGTGAGCAGTTCTTC	CASSLVGAGGEQFF	TRBD2	TRBJ2-1	medium-sized	TRBV7-2
TGTGCCAGCAGTTTACTTGGGGCGGGAGTCCAAGAGACCCAGTACTTC	CASSLLGAGVQETQYF	TRBD2	TRBJ2-5	few	TRBV12-3/TRBV12-4
TGTGCCATCAGTGAGTCGGAACTAGCGGGAGGCTACGAGCAGTACTTC	CAISESELAGGYEQYF	TRBD2	TRBJ2-7	many	TRBV10-3
TGTGCCAGTACCTCTCTAGCGGGACAGAGAAGCAATGAGCAGTTCTTC	CASTSLAGQRSNEQFF	TRBD2	TRBJ2-1	many	TRBV19
TGTGCCAGCAGCTCTAGCGGGGGCCAGCCCGGTGAGCAGTTCTTC	CASSSSGGQPGEQFF	TRBD2	TRBJ2-1	many	TRBV11-3
TGTGCCAGCAGCTTGGATTGGGGTCCCCCAAGCTCCTACAATGAGCAGTTCTTC	CASSLDWGPPSSYNEQFF	.	TRBJ2-1	many	TRBV5-4
TGCGCCAGCAGCCAAGAAGGGGGGGCTGGTAACTATGGCTACACCTTC	CASSQEGGAGNYGYTF	.	TRBJ1-2	many	TRBV4-3
TGTGCCAGCAGCCAACCGGAGACCGGGACTAGCGGGAGAATAATGGTAAATGAGCAGTTCTTC	CASSQPETGTSGRIMVNEQFF	TRBD2	TRBJ2-1	.	TRBV3-1
TGTGCCAGCAGCTTAGCGTGGGAGACCCAGTACTTC	CASSLAWETQYF	.	TRBJ2-5	many	TRBV7-9
TGTGCCAGCAGCCATGGGACTAGCGGGATACATGAGCAGTTCTTC	CASSHGTSGIHEQFF	TRBD2	TRBJ2-1	many	TRBV7-2
TGTGCCAGCAGTTTATCATCGGCAGGGTGGTACGAGCAGTACTTC	CASSLSSAGWYEQYF	.	TRBJ2-7	many	TRBV27
TGTGCCAGCAGCTATGGGACGGACAGAGCTTTCTTT	CASSYGTDRAFF	.	TRBJ1-1	few	TRBV5-6
TGTGCCAGCTCGGCGGGTCTAAACAGGGTCAATGAGCAGTTCTTC	CASSAGLNRVNEQFF	.	TRBJ2-1	few	TRBV18
TGTGCCAGCAGCTTAAGGGACTATGGCTACACCTTC	CASSLRDYGYTF	.	TRBJ1-2	many	TRBV7-2
TGCAGCGTTGAACTGGGGACGCCCCAAGAGACCCAGTACTTC	CSVELGTPQETQYF	.	TRBJ2-5	few	TRBV29-1
TGTGCCAGCAGCTTACGGGACTGGGACCCGGGAAACACCATATATTTT	CASSLRDWDPGNTIYF	.	TRBJ1-3	many	TRBV7-2
TGTGCCAGCACCCTACTCGGGGCTGAAGCTTTCTTT	CASTLLGAEAFF	.	TRBJ1-1	many	TRBV7-9
TGTGCCAGCAGGGGCGATCCAGATACGCAGTATTTT	CASRGDPDTQYF	.	TRBJ2-3	.	TRBV6-2/TRBV6-3
TGCGCCAGCAGCTTGGACGGGCACCGTAATTCACCCCTCCACTTT	CASSLDGHRNSPLHF	.	TRBJ1-6	.	TRBV5-1
TGTGCCAGCAGTCTTCAGGGACTAGCGACAAACACCGGGGAGCTGTTTTTT	CASSLQGLATNTGELFF	TRBD2	TRBJ2-2	many	TRBV28
TGTGCCAGCAGCTTAAGAGGGAGATTGGATACGCAGTATTTT	CASSLRGRLDTQYF	.	TRBJ2-3	many	TRBV7-2
TGTGCCAGCAGCCGGACGGTCGCGAACACCGGGGAGCTGTTTTTT	CASSRTVANTGELFF	.	TRBJ2-2	many	TRBV7-3
TGTGCCAGCAGCTTTAGGGATGAGCAGTTCTTC	CASSFRDEQFF	.	TRBJ2-1	many	TRBV7-8
TGTGCCAGTAGTTCCGGGACTAGGATGATCAATGAGCAGTTCTTC	CASSSGTRMINEQFF	TRBD2	TRBJ2-1	.	TRBV19
TGTGCCAGCAGGTGGACAGCGGGCTATGGCTACACCTTC	CASRWTAGYGYTF	.	TRBJ1-2	many	TRBV28
TGTGCCCACGGAGGTAGTTCGTCTAACTATGGCTACACCTTC	CAHGGSSSNYGYTF	.	TRBJ1-2	many	TRBV10-3
TGTGCCAGCAGAGGAGGGAACCAAGAGACCCAGTACTTC	CASRGGNQETQYF	.	TRBJ2-5	few	TRBV7-9
TGTGCCGGCAGCTTAATAGGAGGCGAGACCCAGTACTTC	CAGSLIGGETQYF	.	TRBJ2-5	once	TRBV12-3/TRBV12-4
TGTGCCAGCAGTCAAACCGGGATTGAAGCTTTCTTT	CASSQTGIEAFF	.	TRBJ1-1	.	TRBV28
TGTGCCAGCAGCTTAGGGAGGGTAGAGACCCAGTACTTC	CASSLGRVETQYF	.	TRBJ2-5	many	TRBV7-2
TGTGCCAGCGGGTTGACAGGCGATAGTCAGCCCCAGCATTTT	CASGLTGDSQPQHF	.	TRBJ1-5	.	TRBV28
TGTGCCAGCAGCGTAGATCCAGGGGTGAACACTGAAGCTTTCTTT	CASSVDPGVNTEAFF	.	TRBJ1-1	few	TRBV9
TGTGCCAGCAGCCAAATAGGGGGATTAGCCAAAAACATTCAGTACTTC	CASSQIGGLAKNIQYF	.	TRBJ2-4	.	TRBV14
TGTGCCAGCAGGAAGGGACAGTACACAGATACGCAGTATTTT	CASRKGQYTDTQYF	TRBD1	TRBJ2-3	many	TRBV6-2/TRBV6-3
TGTGCCAGCAGTGGTTCCCATTATGGCTACACCTTC	CASSGSHYGYTF	.	TRBJ1-2	.	TRBV2
TGTGCCAGCAACACCCGGGACAGGAGTCCCTACGAGCAGTACTTC	CASNTRDRSPYEQYF	TRBD1	TRBJ2-7	.	TRBV6-2/TRBV6-3
TGCAGCGTTGAAGTGGTGCTAACAGATACGCAGTATTTT	CSVEVVLTDTQYF	.	TRBJ2-3	.	TRBV29-1
TGCGCCAGCAGCTTGGAAGGGTTCCTTAACTATGGCTACACCTTC	CASSLEGFLNYGYTF	.	TRBJ1-2	few	TRBV5-1
TGTGCCAGCAGCGAAAGCGGGAGTGGAGGCACAGATACGCAGTATTTT	CASSESGSGGTDTQYF	TRBD2	TRBJ2-3	many	TRBV11-3
TGTGCCAGTAGAAGACAGGAGGGGTCAGGAACTGAAGCTTTCTTT	CASRRQEGSGTEAFF	.	TRBJ1-1	.	TRBV19
TGTGCCAGCAGTCCCCTTTGGACAGGGGGAGACACTGAAGCTTTCTTT	CASSPLWTGGDTEAFF	TRBD1	TRBJ1-1	many	TRBV12-3/TRBV12-4
TGTGCCAGCAGCTCAACAGGGTTGGCCCATAGCAATCAGCCCCAGCATTTT	CASSSTGLAHSNQPQHF	.	TRBJ1-5	many	TRBV7-2
TGTGCCACCAGCAGAGAGAAGCAGGGAGGGAAAGAGACCCAGTACTTC	CATSREKQGGKETQYF	TRBD2	TRBJ2-5	.	TRBV15
TGCAGCGTTCCTAACCTATACACCGGGGAGCTGTTTTTT	CSVPNLYTGELFF	.	TRBJ2-2	.	TRBV29-1
TGTGCCAGCAGCTCAAGGGCGCACTCTGGAAACACCATATATTTT	CASSSRAHSGNTIYF	.	TRBJ1-3	many	TRBV7-8
TGTGCCAGTAGTCCCCTCAACGGAGGGCACGGCAATGAGCAGTTCTTC	CASSPLNGGHGNEQFF	.	TRBJ2-1	few	TRBV19
TGTGCCAGCAGTCTTATAATCTCGGGACAGGGCAAAGAGACCCAGTACTTC	CASSLIISGQGKETQYF	TRBD1	TRBJ2-5	many	TRBV12-3/TRBV12-4
TGTGCCAGCAGCTTAGTCGGTCAAGCTAACTATGGCTACACCTTC	CASSLVGQANYGYTF	.	TRBJ1-2	many	TRBV7-2
TGCGCCAGCAGCCGACTAGCGGAGAGCACAGATACGCAGTATTTT	CASSRLAESTDTQYF	TRBD2	TRBJ2-3	few	TRBV5-1
TGTGCCAGCAGCGGGAACTATGGCTACACCTTC	CASSGNYGYTF	.	TRBJ1-2	.	TRBV9
TGTGCCAGCGGGGACGGTCGCCTCAATCAGCCCCAGCATTTT	CASGDGRLNQPQHF	.	TRBJ1-5	.	TRBV2